This entry describes one T cell receptor beta chain. Its antigen is not identified. The PCR employed 60 Vbeta primers together with 13 Jbeta primers. Using immunoSEQ multiplex PCR, the repertoire was profiled, and TCRdb retains in-frame clones only, with some absent. The data hold approximately 98,000 clones, with about four fifths observed a single time. Participants comprised healthy donors of bone marrow. The data are from a study of cytomegalovirus exposure and HLA in healthy donors. Study findings and constraints: Later work showed greater clonal expansion in HLA-associated TCR beta chains than in equally common others. High specificity and sensitivity for cytomegalovirus status were reported for the classifier. The study flagged some 170 TCR beta chains as cytomegalovirus-associated.

This CDR3 region has 14 residues. Germline CDR1 and CDR2: SEHNR and FQNEAQ (reference sequence). Deletions cut 1 base from V and 4 bases from J, with 9 bases between. This TCR was sampled from a man aged 18 to 29 in good health and CMV-seropositive. The chain uses TRBV7-9 and TRBJ2-3, with D possibly matching TRBD1 (6 bases). Input material: PBMCs. The CDR3 sequence: CASSLGGGPDTQYF. CDR3 coding DNA: TGTGCCAGCAGCTTAGGTGGGGGCCCAGATACGCAGTATTTT.